Following are 3 T cell receptor beta chains from one sample sequenced in a study of blood T cell repertoires in COVID-19. Produced via immunoSEQ multiplex PCR; TCRdb's table is partial and in-frame only. The sample includes roughly 90,000 clones, approximately 89% seen only once; the top ten take 2% to 3%. Sequencing input: peripheral blood. These receptors were taken from a man aged 50-59 years with acute or convalescent COVID-19.

The V call is TRBV24-1, the J call TRBJ1-2, with D maybe TRBD1 (5 bases). Trimming shortened V by 3 bases and J by 8 bases, and 6 bases separated the two germline ends. CDR1 KGHDR and CDR2 SFDVKD come from the germline V gene. CDR3 length equals 11 residues. This CDR3 reads CATSDQGGYTF. The CDR3 bases are TGTGCCACCAGTGATCAGGGCGGCTACACCTTC.

J is TRBJ1-5 and V is TRBV6-6; D gene uncertain. Germline values: CDR1 MNHNY, CDR2 SVGAGI (reference sequence). There are 12 residues in the CDR3. The germline V and J ends were trimmed by 0 bases and 5 bases, with 2 bases remaining between them. CDR3 amino acids: CASSYSDQPQHF. DNA of the CDR3: TGTGCCAGCAGTTACTCCGATCAGCCCCAGCATTTT.

The chain joins TRBV27 to TRBJ2-6; weak D call: TRBD2 (7 bases). The germline CDR1 and CDR2 sequences are MNHEY and SMNVEV (reference sequence). This CDR3 has 17 amino acids. V gave up 3 bases and J gave up 3 bases, with 15 bases separating them. The CDR3: CASSFTGGLFGANVLTF. CDR3 nucleotides: TGTGCCAGCAGTTTTACGGGGGGCCTTTTTGGGGCCAACGTCCTGACTTTC.